This passage covers 9 T cell receptor beta chains from one sample sequenced in a study of blood T cell repertoires in COVID-19. The assay was immunoSEQ multiplex PCR, and TCRdb's table has in-frame clones only and misses some. This sample has roughly 200,000 clones, with approximately 80% found just once. Sequenced: peripheral blood. These receptors were collected from a man between 40 and 49 years old with acute or convalescent COVID-19.

The rearrangement uses TRBV6-1 and TRBJ2-1; 11 bases are shared with TRBD2. V shed 4 bases, J shed 3 bases, and the junction held 8 bases outside the gene matches. Germline CDR1 MNHNS, CDR2 SASEGT. This CDR3 is 17 amino acids long. The CDR3 DNA sequence: TGTGCCAGCAGTGTAGTAGCGGGAGGGCCCCTCTACAATGAGCAGTTCTTC. Its translation: CASSVVAGGPLYNEQFF.

The rearrangement uses TRBV12-3 or TRBV12-4 and TRBJ1-2; D is perhaps TRBD1 (5 bases). The CDR3 consists of 13 residues. Between the trimmed V and J ends, which lost 6 bases and 2 bases, there was a span of 10 bases. CDR3 in amino acids: CASRDTANYGYTF. The CDR3 coding sequence is TGTGCCAGCAGGGACACGGCAAACTATGGCTACACCTTC.

This clone has ten or more counts. The chain is built from TRBV7-9 and TRBJ2-1; 7 positions match TRBD1. Trimming at V came to 7 bases and at J to 0 bases, leaving 12 bases not matched to a gene. Germline V gives CDR1 SEHNR, CDR2 FQNEAQ (reference sequence). The CDR3 totals 17 residues. DNA of the CDR3: TGTGCCAGCAACCAAAGGCTGGGACAGAGCTCCTACAATGAGCAGTTCTTC. Residues: CASNQRLGQSSYNEQFF. Full variable domain (outside the CDR3, taken from reference TRBV7-9 and TRBJ2-1): DTGVSQNPRHKITKRGQNVTFRCDPISEHNRLYWYRQTLGQGPEFLTYFQNEAQLEKSRLLSDRFSAERPKGSFSTLEIQRTEQGDSAMYLCASNQRLGQSSYNEQFFGPGTRLTVL.

This chain links TRBV5-4 with TRBJ2-1; no reliable D call. The V end was cut by 3 bases, the J end by 8 bases, with 24 bases between. CDR1 is SGHNT and CDR2 is YYREEE in the germline V gene (reference sequence). The CDR3 contains 17 residues. This CDR3 reads CASSSADFRGFYDEQFF. In DNA form, the CDR3 reads TGTGCCAGCAGCTCAGCTGACTTCCGCGGATTTTACGATGAGCAGTTCTTC.

The chain couples TRBV6-6 to TRBJ2-1; TRBD2 agrees at 8 bases. Germline CDR1 MNHNY, CDR2 SVGAGI (reference sequence). The CDR3 consists of 13 residues. Trimming at V came to 6 bases and at J to 13 bases, leaving 11 bases not matched to a gene. The CDR3 here is CASSPRRREAQFF. CDR3 DNA: TGTGCCAGCAGCCCCCGGAGGCGGGAGGCCCAGTTCTTC.

The chain carries TRBV5-1 and TRBJ2-7, with a possible D match to TRBD1 (6 bases). The CDR3 length is 14 residues. Per germline, CDR1 SGHRS and CDR2 YFSETQ. Trimming stripped 0 bases from V and 5 bases from J, with 12 bases between. CDR3 DNA: TGCGCCAGCAGCTTGGACAGGGCTTTCCACGAGCAGTACTTC. Translated, it gives CASSLDRAFHEQYF.

This clone is a singleton in its sample. The chain combines TRBV5-6 with TRBJ1-6; D uncertain. CDR1 and CDR2 (germline): SGHDT, YYEEEE. With 4 bases removed from V and 0 bases from J, the gap between germline ends came to 5 bases. The CDR3 sequence is 14 residues long. This CDR3 is CASSRRSYNSPLHF. CDR3 in DNA: TGTGCCAGCAGCCGTCGCTCCTATAATTCACCCCTCCACTTT.

This chain links TRBV3-1 (or the pseudogene TRBV3-2) with TRBJ1-1; 7 nucleotides align to TRBD1. From germline, CDR1 is LGHDT and CDR2 YNNKEL (reference sequence). Unmatched junction bases numbered 12, after V lost 8 bases and J lost 6 bases. The CDR3 covers 14 residues. The DNA of the CDR3 is TGTGCCAGCCGACAGGGCTCTCGATTCGCTGAAGCTTTCTTT. This codes for CASRQGSRFAEAFF.

The V gene is TRBV4-1, the J gene TRBJ2-3; possible D gene TRBD2, 7 bases. The CDR3 extends over 17 amino acids. Looked up from germline, CDR1 is MGHRA and CDR2 is YSYEKL. The V end was cut by 2 bases, the J end by 6 bases, with 21 bases between. CDR3 in DNA: TGCGCCAGCAGCCAACCCACGAGGGGGAGGGCCTTCGATACGCAGTATTTT. Translation gives CASSQPTRGRAFDTQYF.